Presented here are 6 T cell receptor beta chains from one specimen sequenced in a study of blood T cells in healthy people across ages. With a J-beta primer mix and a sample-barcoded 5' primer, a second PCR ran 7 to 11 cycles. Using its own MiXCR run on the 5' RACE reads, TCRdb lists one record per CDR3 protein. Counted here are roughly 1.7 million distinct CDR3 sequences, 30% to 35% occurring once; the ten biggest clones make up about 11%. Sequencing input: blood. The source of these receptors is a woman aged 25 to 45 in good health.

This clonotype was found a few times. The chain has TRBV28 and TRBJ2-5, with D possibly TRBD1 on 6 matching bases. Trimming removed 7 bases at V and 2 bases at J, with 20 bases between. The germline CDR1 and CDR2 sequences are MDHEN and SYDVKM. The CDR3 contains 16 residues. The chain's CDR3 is CASNKLQGRRQETQYF. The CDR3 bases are TGTGCCAGCAACAAATTGCAGGGGCGTAGGCAAGAGACCCAGTACTTC. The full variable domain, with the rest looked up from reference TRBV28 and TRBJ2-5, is DVKVTQSSRYLVKRTGEKVFLECVQDMDHENMFWYRQDPGLGLRLIYFSYDVKMKEKGDIPEGYSVSREKKERFSLILESASTNQTSMYLCASNKLQGRRQETQYFGPGTRLLVL.

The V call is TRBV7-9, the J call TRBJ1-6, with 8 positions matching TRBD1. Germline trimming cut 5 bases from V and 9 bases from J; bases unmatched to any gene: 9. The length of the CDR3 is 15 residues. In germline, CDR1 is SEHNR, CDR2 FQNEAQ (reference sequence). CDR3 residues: CASSQGRTGFSPLHF. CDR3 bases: TGTGCCAGCAGCCAGGGGCGGACAGGGTTTTCACCCCTCCACTTT.

The CDR3: CASTYGGRGNQPQHF. CDR3 coding DNA: TGTGCCAGCACCTACGGGGGGCGGGGTAATCAGCCCCAGCATTTT. The chain carries TRBV6-6 and TRBJ1-5; perhaps TRBD1 as D (6 bases). CDR3 length: 15 amino acids. V dropped 7 bases and J dropped 4 bases, with 17 bases sitting between them. In germline, CDR1 is MNHNY, CDR2 SVGAGI (reference sequence).

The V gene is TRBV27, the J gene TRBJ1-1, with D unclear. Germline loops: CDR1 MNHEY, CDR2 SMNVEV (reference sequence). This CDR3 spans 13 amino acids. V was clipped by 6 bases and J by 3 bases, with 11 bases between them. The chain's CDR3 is CASRIDPYTEAFF. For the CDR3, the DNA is TGTGCCAGCAGAATCGACCCCTACACTGAAGCTTTCTTT.

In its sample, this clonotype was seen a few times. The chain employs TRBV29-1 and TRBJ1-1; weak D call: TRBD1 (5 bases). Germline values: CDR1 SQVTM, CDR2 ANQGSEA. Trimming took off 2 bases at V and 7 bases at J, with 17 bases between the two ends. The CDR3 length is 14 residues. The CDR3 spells CSVESGRARDEAFF. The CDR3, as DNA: TGCAGCGTTGAATCGGGGCGGGCGAGGGATGAAGCTTTCTTT.

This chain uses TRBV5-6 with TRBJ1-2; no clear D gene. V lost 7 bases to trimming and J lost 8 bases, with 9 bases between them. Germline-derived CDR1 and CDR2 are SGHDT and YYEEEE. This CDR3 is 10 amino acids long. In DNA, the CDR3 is TGTGCCAGCGAAAACGGGGGCTACACCTTC. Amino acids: CASENGGYTF.